This T cell receptor (beta chain) originates from a study of cytomegalovirus exposure and HLA in healthy donors. Regarding the study as a whole: An analysis was carried out at a later point. It showed that HLA-associated TCR beta chains were more clonally expanded than equally common non-associated chains. Reportedly, HLA-A and HLA-B alleles of most subjects were accurately predicted from TCR beta.

Primers included in the PCR were 60 Vbeta and 13 Jbeta primers. Here immunoSEQ multiplex PCR was the method, and the copy in TCRdb shows in-frame clones only, minus some. The table includes approximately 90,000 clones, around three quarters detected once. Looked up from germline, CDR1 is SGHAT and CDR2 is FQDESV (reference sequence). There are 14 residues in the CDR3. The V end was cut by 8 bases, the J end by 0 bases, with 14 bases between. This clone was picked up one time. The antigen is unknown. The receptor was isolated from a woman between 45 and 65 years old in good health and CMV-seropositive. Sequencing was carried out using PBMCs. The V gene is TRBV11-1, the J gene TRBJ2-7, with D perhaps TRBD2 (6 bases). The CDR3 region is CASGGTGSSYEQYF. The CDR3 DNA reads as TGTGCCAGCGGGGGGACGGGGAGCTCCTACGAGCAGTACTTC.